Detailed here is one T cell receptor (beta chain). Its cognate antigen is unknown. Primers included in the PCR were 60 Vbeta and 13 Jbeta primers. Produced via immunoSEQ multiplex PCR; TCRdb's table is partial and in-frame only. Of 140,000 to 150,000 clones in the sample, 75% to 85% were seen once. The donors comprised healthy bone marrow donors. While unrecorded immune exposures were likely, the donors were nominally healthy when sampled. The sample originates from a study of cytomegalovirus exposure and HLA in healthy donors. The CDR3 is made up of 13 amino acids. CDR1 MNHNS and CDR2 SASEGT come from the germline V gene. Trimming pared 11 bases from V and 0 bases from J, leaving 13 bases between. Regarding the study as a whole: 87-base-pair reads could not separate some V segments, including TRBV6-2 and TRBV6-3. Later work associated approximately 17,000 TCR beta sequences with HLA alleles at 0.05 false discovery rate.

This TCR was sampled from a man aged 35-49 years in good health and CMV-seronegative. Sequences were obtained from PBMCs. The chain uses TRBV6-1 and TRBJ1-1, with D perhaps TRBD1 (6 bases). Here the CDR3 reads CAATGFMNTEAFF. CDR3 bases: TGTGCCGCCACAGGGTTCATGAACACTGAAGCTTTCTTT.